Each of the 10 T cell receptor beta chains below was sequenced from the same sample in a study of cytomegalovirus exposure and HLA in healthy donors. PCR amplification relied on 60 Vbeta primers (plus 13 Jbeta primers). Assay: immunoSEQ multiplex PCR; the TCRdb copy retains only in-frame clones and omits some. Seen here are approximately 170,000 clones, around 85% observed once, and the top ten hold 1%. The sample comprised PBMCs. Receptors originate from a boy between 2 and 10 years old in good health and CMV-seronegative.

The V gene is TRBV7-6, the J gene TRBJ1-3, with 8 bases identical to TRBD1. This CDR3 contains 16 residues. J was trimmed by 4 bases and V by 4 bases; bases with no gene match: 9. Germline CDR1 SGHVS, CDR2 FNYEAQ. The DNA of the CDR3 is TGTGCCAGCAGCTCACGACAGGGGAGGATAGGAAACACCATATATTTT. Translating gives CASSSRQGRIGNTIYF.

The J gene is TRBJ2-7, the V gene TRBV7-8, with 10 bases lining up with TRBD2. The V gene end was trimmed by 5 bases and the J gene end by 12 bases; junction bases not matched to a gene: 22. Germline CDR1 SGHVS, CDR2 FQNEAQ. CDR3 size: 17 residues. CDR3: CASSPLLPGLARSGRYF. In nucleotides, the CDR3 is TGTGCCAGCAGCCCCTTACTGCCGGGACTAGCGCGATCCGGCCGGTACTTC.

The chain has TRBV28 and TRBJ2-3; 9 nucleotides align to TRBD2. J gave up 4 bases and V 8 bases, and 13 bases lay outside the gene matches. The CDR3 extends over 16 amino acids. Germline V gene data show CDR1 as MDHEN and CDR2 as SYDVKM. CDR3 in DNA: TGTGCCAGCTCCCGGGTTGGTAGCGGGAGTCCAGATACGCAGTATTTT. Amino acid sequence: CASSRVGSGSPDTQYF.

The V call is TRBV5-6, the J call TRBJ1-4; tentative D call: TRBD1 (6 bases). Between the trimmed V and J ends, which lost 4 bases and 5 bases, there was a span of 15 bases. The CDR3 consists of 15 residues. The germline V gene encodes CDR1 SGHDT and CDR2 YYEEEE. The CDR3 is CASSIRTVLNEKLFF. DNA for the CDR3: TGTGCCAGCAGCATTAGGACAGTCCTGAATGAAAAACTGTTTTTT.

The rearrangement uses TRBV6-1 and TRBJ2-2; TRBD2 matches at 9 bases. V lost 4 bases to trimming and J lost 8 bases; unmatched junction nucleotides: 8. The CDR3 covers 15 residues. Germline loops: CDR1 MNHNS, CDR2 SASEGT. The chain's CDR3 is CASSGLAGLGGELFF. The DNA of the CDR3 is TGTGCCAGCAGTGGGCTAGCGGGGTTAGGGGGGGAGCTGTTTTTT.

This CDR3 reads CASSDGGSSYEQYF. The DNA of the CDR3 is TGCGCCAGCAGTGACGGGGGAAGCTCCTACGAGCAGTACTTC. The rearrangement uses TRBV10-1 and TRBJ2-7, with D possibly TRBD2 on 6 matching bases. This CDR3 comprises 14 residues. From germline, CDR1 is WNHNN and CDR2 SYGVQD (reference sequence). The V gene lost 3 bases and the J gene lost 0 bases, with 9 bases spanning the gap.

The rearrangement joins TRBV2 to TRBJ1-4, with D maybe TRBD1 (6 bases). The CDR3 has 14 amino acids. Germline CDR1 reads SNHLY; CDR2 reads FYNNEI. V was cut by 5 bases and J by 6 bases, with 13 bases left in between. The CDR3 here is CASSLNRVDEKLFF. The CDR3 DNA sequence: TGTGCCAGCAGTTTGAACAGGGTAGATGAAAAACTGTTTTTT.

The V call is TRBV6-6, the J call TRBJ1-4, with 9 bases aligning to TRBD1. The CDR3 runs 14 residues. After removal of 7 bases from V and 7 bases from J, the junction contained 7 bases not matched to a gene. CDR1 MNHNY and CDR2 SVGAGI come from the germline V gene (reference sequence). The CDR3 nucleotides are TGTGCCAGCAAGATACAGGGGGCGAGTGAAAAACTGTTTTTT. Translated: CASKIQGASEKLFF.

J is TRBJ1-2 and V is TRBV18; 9 bases line up with TRBD1. Unmatched junction bases numbered 3, after V lost 1 base and J lost 6 bases. The CDR3 length is 14 residues. Germline V gene lookup returns CDR1 KGHSH and CDR2 LQKENI. The CDR3 bases are TGTGCCAGCTCACCACGGGACAGGGAGAATGGCTACACCTTC. Translation: CASSPRDRENGYTF.

This rearrangement joins TRBV19 to TRBJ2-2; 7 bases align to TRBD2. The CDR3 runs 15 residues. Trimming cost V 0 bases and J 3 bases; bases outside gene matches: 1. CDR1 is LNHDA, CDR2 SQIVND, per germline (reference sequence). CDR3 protein: CASSIERGYTGELFF. The CDR3 DNA reads as TGTGCCAGTAGTATAGAGCGGGGGTACACCGGGGAGCTGTTTTTT.